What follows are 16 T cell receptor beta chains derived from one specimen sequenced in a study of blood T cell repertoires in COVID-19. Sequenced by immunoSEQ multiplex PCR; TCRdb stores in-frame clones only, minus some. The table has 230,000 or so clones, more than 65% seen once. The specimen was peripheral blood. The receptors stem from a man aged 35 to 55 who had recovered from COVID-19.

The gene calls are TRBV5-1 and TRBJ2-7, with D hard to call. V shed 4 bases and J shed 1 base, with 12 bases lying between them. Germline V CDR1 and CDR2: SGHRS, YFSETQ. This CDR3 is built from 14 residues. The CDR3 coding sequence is TGCGCCAGCAGCCCCCGGGTAGGTTCCTACGAGCAGTACTTC. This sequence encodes CASSPRVGSYEQYF.

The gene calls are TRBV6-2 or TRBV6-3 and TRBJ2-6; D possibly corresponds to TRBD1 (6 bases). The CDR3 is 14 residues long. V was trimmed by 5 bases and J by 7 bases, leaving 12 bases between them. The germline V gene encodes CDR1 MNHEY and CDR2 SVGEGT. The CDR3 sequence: CASSRQDGANVLTF. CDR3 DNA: TGTGCCAGCAGTAGACAGGATGGTGCCAACGTCCTGACTTTC.

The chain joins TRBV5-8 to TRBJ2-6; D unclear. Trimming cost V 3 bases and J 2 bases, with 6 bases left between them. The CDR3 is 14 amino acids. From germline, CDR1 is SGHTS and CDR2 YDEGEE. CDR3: CASSSEPGANVLTF. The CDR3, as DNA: TGTGCCAGCAGCTCGGAGCCTGGGGCCAACGTCCTGACTTTC.

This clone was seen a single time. CDR3 sequence (DNA): TGTGCCATCAGTGGGGGGGGGACAGGGAGTTCCTACGAGCAGTACTTC. Its translation: CAISGGGTGSSYEQYF. The chain couples TRBV10-3 to TRBJ2-7; 9 bases are a match to TRBD1. CDR1 ENHRY and CDR2 SYGVKD come from the germline V gene. V was pared by 4 bases and J by 1 base, with 8 bases of the junction left unmatched. The CDR3 has 16 residues.

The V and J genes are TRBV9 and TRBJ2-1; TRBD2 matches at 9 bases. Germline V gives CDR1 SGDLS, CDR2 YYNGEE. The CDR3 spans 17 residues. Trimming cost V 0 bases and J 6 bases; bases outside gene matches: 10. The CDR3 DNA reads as TGTGCCAGCAGCGTAGACTGGAGGAGCGGGAGGATCAATGAGCAGTTCTTC. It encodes CASSVDWRSGRINEQFF.

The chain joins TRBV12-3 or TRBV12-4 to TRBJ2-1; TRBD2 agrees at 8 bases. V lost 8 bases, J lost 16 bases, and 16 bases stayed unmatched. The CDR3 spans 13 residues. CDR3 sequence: CASCSLPGLVLFF. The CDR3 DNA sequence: TGTGCCAGCTGTTCGCTCCCGGGACTAGTCCTTTTCTTC.

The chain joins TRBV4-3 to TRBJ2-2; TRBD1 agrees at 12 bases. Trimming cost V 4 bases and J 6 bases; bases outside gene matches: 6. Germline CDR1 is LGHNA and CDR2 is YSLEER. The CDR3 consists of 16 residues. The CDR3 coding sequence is TGCGCCAGCAGCCGGGACAGGGGGCGATGGGCCGGGGAGCTGTTTTTT. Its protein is CASSRDRGRWAGELFF.

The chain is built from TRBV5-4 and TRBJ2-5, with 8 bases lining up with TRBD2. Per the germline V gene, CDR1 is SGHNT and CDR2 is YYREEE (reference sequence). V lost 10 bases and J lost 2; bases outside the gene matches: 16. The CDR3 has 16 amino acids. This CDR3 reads CALSYLSGSRQETQYF. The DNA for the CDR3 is TGTGCCCTCTCGTATTTGAGCGGGAGCCGACAAGAGACCCAGTACTTC.

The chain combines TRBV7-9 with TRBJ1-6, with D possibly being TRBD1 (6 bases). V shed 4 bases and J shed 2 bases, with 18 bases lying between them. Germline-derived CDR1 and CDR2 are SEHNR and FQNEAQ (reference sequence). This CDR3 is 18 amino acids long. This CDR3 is CASSSNNGQYTYNSPLHF. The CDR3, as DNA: TGTGCCAGCAGCTCCAACAATGGACAGTATACCTATAATTCACCCCTCCACTTT.

The DNA for the CDR3 is TGTGCCTGGAACGCAGACAGGAACACTGAAGCTTTCTTT. It yields the protein CAWNADRNTEAFF. The chain employs TRBV30 and TRBJ1-1, with TRBD1 as a possible D gene (5 bases). CDR3 length equals 13 residues. Trimming stripped 4 bases from V and 1 base from J, with 10 bases between. In germline, CDR1 is GTSNPN, CDR2 SVGIG (reference sequence).

This chain's CDR3 is CASSQTGNQPQHF. As DNA, the CDR3 is TGTGCCAGCAGCCAGACAGGGAATCAGCCCCAGCATTTT. V usage is TRBV27 and J usage is TRBJ1-5, with TRBD1 matching 7 bases. This CDR3 region has 13 residues. Germline V gives CDR1 MNHEY, CDR2 SMNVEV (reference sequence). V trimming: 6 bases; J trimming: 4 bases; junction bases outside the gene matches: 3.

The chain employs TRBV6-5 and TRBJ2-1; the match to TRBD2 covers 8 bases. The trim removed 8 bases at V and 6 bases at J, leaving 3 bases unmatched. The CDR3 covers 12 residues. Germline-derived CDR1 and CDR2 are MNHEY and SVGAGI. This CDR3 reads CASGLAGNEQFF. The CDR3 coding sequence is TGTGCCAGCGGACTAGCAGGCAATGAGCAGTTCTTC.

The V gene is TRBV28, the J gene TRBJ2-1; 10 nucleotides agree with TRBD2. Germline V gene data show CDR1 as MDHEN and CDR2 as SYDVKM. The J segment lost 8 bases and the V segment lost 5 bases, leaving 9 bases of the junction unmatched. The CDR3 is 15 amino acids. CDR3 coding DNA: TGTGCCAGCAGTAAACCGGGACTAGCGCGAGATGAGCAGTTCTTC. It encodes CASSKPGLARDEQFF.

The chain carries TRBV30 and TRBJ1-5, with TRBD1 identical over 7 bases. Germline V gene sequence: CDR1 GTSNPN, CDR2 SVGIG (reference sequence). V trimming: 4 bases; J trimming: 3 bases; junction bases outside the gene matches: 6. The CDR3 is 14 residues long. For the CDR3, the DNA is TGTGCCTGGAACCAAGGGACAGTCAATCAGCCCCAGCATTTT. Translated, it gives CAWNQGTVNQPQHF.

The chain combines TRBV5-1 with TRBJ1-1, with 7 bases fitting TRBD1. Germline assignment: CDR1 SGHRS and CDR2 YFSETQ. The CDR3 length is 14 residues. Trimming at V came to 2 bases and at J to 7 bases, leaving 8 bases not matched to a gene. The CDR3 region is CASSFSPGQSEAFF. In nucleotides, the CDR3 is TGCGCCAGCAGCTTCTCCCCGGGACAGAGTGAAGCTTTCTTT.

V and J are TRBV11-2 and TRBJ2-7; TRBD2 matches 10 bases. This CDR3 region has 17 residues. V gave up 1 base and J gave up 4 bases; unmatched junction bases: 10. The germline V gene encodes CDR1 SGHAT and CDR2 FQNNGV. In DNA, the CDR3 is TGTGCCAGCAGCTTAGGTCTCCTAGCGGGAGTGGATTACGAGCAGTACTTC. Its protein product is CASSLGLLAGVDYEQYF. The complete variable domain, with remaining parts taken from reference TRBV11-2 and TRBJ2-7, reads EAGVAQSPRYKIIEKRQSVAFWCNPISGHATLYWYQQILGQGPKLLIQFQNNGVVDDSQLPKDRFSAERLKGVDSTLKIQPAKLEDSAVYLCASSLGLLAGVDYEQYFGPGTRLTVT.